This T cell receptor (beta chain) was documented in a study of blood T cells in healthy people across ages. Combining a sample-barcoded 5' primer with a J-beta primer mix, a second PCR ran for roughly 6 to 12 cycles. A template-switch adaptor with 12 random nucleotides tagged each cDNA molecule. Via MiXCR, TCRdb re-called the 5' RACE reads, giving one row per CDR3 protein. The data contain fewer than 600,000 distinct CDR3 sequences, approximately 26% of them singletons. Points on this clonotype: Antigen: not known.

General study results and limits: Per million T cells, TCR beta diversity dropped about linearly as age rose. Not knowing donor CMV status may have confounded expanded clonotype changes.

CDR1 is SQVTM, CDR2 ANQGSEA, per germline. The length of the CDR3 is 13 residues. V shed 4 bases, J shed 7 bases, and the junction held 5 bases outside the gene matches. The same sample was also used in a study of T cells of mothers and their children.

The source material was blood. This receptor was identified in a boy aged 2-15 years in good health. This rearrangement joins TRBV29-1 to TRBJ2-1, with TRBD2 matching over 9 bases. The CDR3 reads CSVGPAGGNEQFF. CDR3 DNA: TGCAGCGTTGGGCCAGCGGGGGGAAATGAGCAGTTCTTC.